These T cell receptor beta chains were read from a single sample in a study of blood T cell repertoires in COVID-19. Measured with immunoSEQ multiplex PCR; TCRdb has only the in-frame clones, and not every one. In the table there are over 250,000 clones, 83% of which are singletons. The sample consisted of peripheral blood. All receptors come from a woman between 50 and 59 years old who had recovered from COVID-19. The CDR3 runs from the conserved cysteine through the conserved F or W. Each record gives: D gene, V gene, clone size, J gene, CDR3 DNA, CDR3 protein. D genes are given only for firm matches. Part of the rows lack a size; the others show once, few, many or a class for expanded clones.

TRBD1	TRBV6-2/TRBV6-3	-	TRBJ1-1	TGTGCCAGCAGTTACGGGACAGGGGGTCGGGAGACTGAAGCTTTCTTT	CASSYGTGGRETEAFF
TRBD2	TRBV7-6	-	TRBJ2-3	TGTGCCAGCAGCTCGGGACTAGCGGGTTCTAGCACAGATACGCAGTATTTT	CASSSGLAGSSTDTQYF
-	TRBV5-1	-	TRBJ1-3	TGCGCCAGCAGCTTGGCTTGGGACTCGGGCAGGTCTGGAAACACCATATATTTT	CASSLAWDSGRSGNTIYF
TRBD1	TRBV6-5	-	TRBJ1-1	TGTGCCAGCACAGGGGGGAGCACTGAAGCTTTCTTT	CASTGGSTEAFF
TRBD1	TRBV6-4	-	TRBJ2-7	TGTGCCAGGGGCGCGGGACAGGCTCCCTACGAGCAGTACTTC	CARGAGQAPYEQYF
-	TRBV3-1/TRBV3-2	-	TRBJ2-4	TGTGCCAGCAGCTATCCGGACAGAAACATTCAGTACTTC	CASSYPDRNIQYF
-	TRBV6-2/TRBV6-3	-	TRBJ2-3	TGTGCCAGCAGTTCACAAGGCGGCCCAGATACGCAGTATTTT	CASSSQGGPDTQYF
TRBD1	TRBV28	-	TRBJ2-1	TGTGCCAGCAGCGGGGACAGGGTGATTCCCAATGAGCAGTTCTTC	CASSGDRVIPNEQFF
TRBD1	TRBV14	-	TRBJ2-5	TGTGCCAGCAGCCAAGCAGTTTGGACAGGGGGAGAGGCGGAGACCCAGTACTTC	CASSQAVWTGGEAETQYF
TRBD1	TRBV9	-	TRBJ1-3	TGTGCCAGCAGCGTAGGGGGACAGGCCGCGAACACCATATATTTT	CASSVGGQAANTIYF
TRBD2	TRBV7-2	-	TRBJ2-3	TGTGCCAGCAGCCAACTAGCGGGAGTTAGAGATACGCAGTATTTT	CASSQLAGVRDTQYF
-	TRBV7-2	-	TRBJ2-2	TGTGCCAGCAGCTCCCGAATGAACAGGGGGGGCGGGGAGCTGTTTTTT	CASSSRMNRGGGELFF
-	TRBV19	-	TRBJ2-3	TGTGCCAGCATGGCCGGGACAAGGGTGAGGGATACGCAGTATTTT	CASMAGTRVRDTQYF
-	TRBV7-9	-	TRBJ2-5	TGTGCCAGCAGCCTGGGGACTTCCCAGATAAACTTC	CASSLGTSQINF
TRBD1	TRBV6-1	-	TRBJ2-2	TGTGCCAGCAGTGCCCCGACAGGGATCAACACCGGGGAGCTGTTTTTT	CASSAPTGINTGELFF
TRBD2	TRBV4-3	-	TRBJ2-4	TGCGCCAGCAGCCAAGAGCGGGAGGGCCAAAACATTCAGTACTTC	CASSQEREGQNIQYF
TRBD2	TRBV5-1	-	TRBJ2-5	TGCGCCAGCAGATTGGGGGCTAGCGGGCACCAAGAGACCCAGTACTTC	CASRLGASGHQETQYF
-	TRBV30	-	TRBJ1-2	TGTGCCTGGATTCAGGGGTTTGGCTATGGCTACACCTTC	CAWIQGFGYGYTF
-	TRBV4-1	-	TRBJ1-5	TGCGCCAGCAGCCGACAGGCGGAAAGCAATCAGCCCCAGCATTTT	CASSRQAESNQPQHF
-	TRBV5-4	few	TRBJ2-7	TGTGCCAGCAGCTTGGGGTTCGAACTATCCTACGAGCAGTACTTC	CASSLGFELSYEQYF
-	TRBV7-3	once	TRBJ2-2	TGTGCCAGCAGCGGACAGGGAGGGACCGGGGAGCTGTTTTTT	CASSGQGGTGELFF
-	TRBV7-3	-	TRBJ2-7	TGTGCCAGCAGCCAGTCAGACGGGAGTGGATACGAGCAGTACTTC	CASSQSDGSGYEQYF
-	TRBV7-9	-	TRBJ2-7	TGTGCCAGCAGCTCGACTTTCGACCTACTGGTAGGGCAGTACTTC	CASSSTFDLLVGQYF
-	TRBV5-1	-	TRBJ2-3	TGCGCCAGCAGTCTAAGTAGCGGTCCCGCCACAGATACGCAGTATTTT	CASSLSSGPATDTQYF
-	TRBV5-1	-	TRBJ2-2	TGCGCCAGCAGCCCAATCGCGGGAAGTACCGGGGAGCTGTTTTTT	CASSPIAGSTGELFF
-	TRBV4-1	-	TRBJ1-2	TGCGCCAGCAGCCAAGAAGGTAGGGGCACAATGAACTATGGCTACACCTTC	CASSQEGRGTMNYGYTF
TRBD1	TRBV3-1/TRBV3-2	-	TRBJ2-3	TGTGCCAGCAGCCATCGACAGGGAAGGACAGATACGCAGTATTTT	CASSHRQGRTDTQYF
TRBD2	TRBV11-2	once	TRBJ2-1	TGTGCCAGCAGCAAAACGGGACTAGCGGGAGGGAATGAGCAGTTCTTC	CASSKTGLAGGNEQFF
-	TRBV5-4	-	TRBJ2-7	TGTGCCAGCAGCTTGCCAGGATCGCCCTACGAGCAGTACTTC	CASSLPGSPYEQYF
-	TRBV19	-	TRBJ1-1	TGTGCCACTTCTCGTCACGCCCGGCGGGGAGGGGCTGAAGCTTTCTTT	CATSRHARRGGAEAFF
TRBD1	TRBV6-2/TRBV6-3	-	TRBJ2-3	TGTGCCAGCAGTTTGGGACAGGGGTCCACAGATACGCAGTATTTT	CASSLGQGSTDTQYF
-	TRBV2	-	TRBJ1-2	TGTGCCAGCATCGCTTATGCCTATAACTATGGCTACACCTTC	CASIAYAYNYGYTF
-	TRBV10-1	-	TRBJ2-7	TGCGCCAGCAGTGGGCGGGGCTCGTCAGACGAGCAGTACTTC	CASSGRGSSDEQYF
TRBD2	TRBV28	-	TRBJ2-7	TGTGCCAGCAGATTAGCGGGAGGGAGCTCCTACGAGCAGTACTTC	CASRLAGGSSYEQYF
TRBD1	TRBV28	-	TRBJ1-6	TGTGCCAGCAGTTTACCCGGACAGGGAGCTTCACCCCTCCACTTT	CASSLPGQGASPLHF
TRBD1	TRBV5-6	-	TRBJ2-7	TGTGCCAGCAGCGAGAAGGGGGCTTACGAGCAGTACTTC	CASSEKGAYEQYF
-	TRBV4-2	many	TRBJ2-3	TGTGCCAGCAGCCAAGACGGGGCGGGGAGCACAGATACGCAGTATTTT	CASSQDGAGSTDTQYF
TRBD1	TRBV28	-	TRBJ1-5	TGTGCCAGCAACACAGGGGCGGGAAGCAATCAGCCCCAGCATTTT	CASNTGAGSNQPQHF
TRBD2	TRBV10-3	-	TRBJ2-7	TGTGCCATCAGCTGGACTAGCGGGGGTCCCTACGAGCAGTACTTC	CAISWTSGGPYEQYF
-	TRBV4-1	-	TRBJ1-6	TGCGCCAGCAGCCAAGAATCACAGGCCACGAGCTCCTATAATTCACCCCTCCACTTT	CASSQESQATSSYNSPLHF
-	TRBV6-1	-	TRBJ1-2	TGTGCCAGCAGTGAGGAGGGCTATGGCTACACCTTC	CASSEEGYGYTF
-	TRBV6-2/TRBV6-3	-	TRBJ1-5	TGTGCCAGCAGTTATTTGGCAGATCAGCCCCAGCATTTT	CASSYLADQPQHF
-	TRBV23-1	-	TRBJ1-1	TGCGCCAGCAGTCAACCGGGTTACCCGAACACTGAAGCTTTCTTT	CASSQPGYPNTEAFF
TRBD2	TRBV5-8	-	TRBJ2-1	TGTGCCAGCAGCCTGTTCAGCGGGAGCTCCTACAATGAGCAGTTCTTC	CASSLFSGSSYNEQFF
-	TRBV6-5	-	TRBJ2-3	TGTGCCAGCAGTCCGTCGGAGGTAGATACGCAGTATTTT	CASSPSEVDTQYF
TRBD1	TRBV28	-	TRBJ1-1	TGTGCCAGCAGCAGTGGACAGGGCACTGAAGCTTTCTTT	CASSSGQGTEAFF
TRBD1	TRBV29-1	-	TRBJ2-1	TGCAGCAAGACCCGGGACAGGGGCTCCAATGAGCAGTTCTTC	CSKTRDRGSNEQFF